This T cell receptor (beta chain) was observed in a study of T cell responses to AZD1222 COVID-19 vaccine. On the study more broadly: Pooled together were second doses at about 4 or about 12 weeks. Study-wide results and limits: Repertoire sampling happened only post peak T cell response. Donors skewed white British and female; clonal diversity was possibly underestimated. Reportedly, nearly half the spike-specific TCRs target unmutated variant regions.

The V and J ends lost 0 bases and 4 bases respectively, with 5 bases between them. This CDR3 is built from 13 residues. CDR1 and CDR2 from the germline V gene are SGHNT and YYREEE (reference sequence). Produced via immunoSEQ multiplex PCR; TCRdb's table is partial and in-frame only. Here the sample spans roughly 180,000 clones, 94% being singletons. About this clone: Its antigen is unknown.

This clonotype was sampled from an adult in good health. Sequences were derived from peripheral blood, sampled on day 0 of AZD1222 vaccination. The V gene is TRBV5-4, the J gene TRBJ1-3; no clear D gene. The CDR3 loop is CASSLEQGNTIYF. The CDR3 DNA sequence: TGTGCCAGCAGCTTGGAACAGGGAAACACCATATATTTT. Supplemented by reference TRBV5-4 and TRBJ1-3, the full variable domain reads ETGVTQSPTHLIKTRGQQVTLRCSSQSGHNTVSWYQQALGQGPQFIFQYYREEENGRGNFPPRFSGLQFPNYSSELNVNALELDDSALYLCASSLEQGNTIYFGEGSWLTVV.